The entry below describes one T cell receptor beta chain. Its target is unknown. Stimulus-free culture yielded autoproliferating CFSE-dim and non-proliferating CFSE-high T cells, each sequenced separately. Replicate wells were pooled after roughly 7 days of stimulus-free culture of about 47 million CFSE-labeled PBMCs. The repertoire was sequenced with immunoSEQ multiplex PCR; TCRdb's copy has only in-frame clones and lacks some. The top ten hold roughly 3% of the sample, which has approximately 30,000 clones, roughly 82% seen once. This entry is derived from a study of memory B cells and T cells in multiple sclerosis. The CDR3 runs 11 residues. With 4 bases removed from V and 0 bases from J, the gap between germline ends came to 2 bases. Germline CDR1 and CDR2: SGHRS and YFSETQ.

The rearrangement uses TRBV5-1 and TRBJ2-7; the D is unclear. This sequence originates from a human donor with multiple sclerosis. The sequenced sample was PBMCs from blood kept in culture. The CDR3 DNA follows: TGCGCCAGCAGCCCCTCCTACGAGCAGTACTTC. It specifies CASSPSYEQYF.